These 9 T cell receptor beta chains originate from one sample sequenced in a study of cytomegalovirus exposure and HLA in healthy donors. Sequenced by immunoSEQ multiplex PCR; TCRdb stores in-frame clones only, minus some. The table has some 330,000 clones, 70% to 90% seen once; the top ten hold over 0.8%. Sequenced material: PBMCs. The receptors originated from a young woman in good health and CMV-seronegative.

The J gene is TRBJ2-3, the V gene TRBV19, with 10 bases identical to TRBD1. The CDR3 spans 16 residues. Germline V lookup: CDR1 LNHDA, CDR2 SQIVND (reference sequence). With 4 bases clipped from V and 0 bases from J, the junction kept 4 bases outside the gene matches. The CDR3 sequence: CASSTGTGVSTDTQYF. The CDR3 coding sequence is TGTGCCAGTAGTACGGGGACAGGGGTTAGCACAGATACGCAGTATTTT.

Many counts were recorded for this clone. V is TRBV5-6 and J is TRBJ2-3; 10 nucleotides agree with TRBD2. Germline CDR1 reads SGHDT; CDR2 reads YYEEEE. V shed 4 bases, J shed 12 bases, and the junction held 5 bases outside the gene matches. This CDR3 spans 12 amino acids. The CDR3 spells CASSPLAGVQYF. CDR3 coding DNA: TGTGCCAGCAGCCCCCTAGCGGGAGTTCAGTATTTT.

The chain is built from TRBV10-3 and TRBJ2-1; 7 bases are shared with TRBD2. This CDR3 contains 13 residues. From germline, CDR1 is ENHRY and CDR2 SYGVKD. V was pared by 4 bases and J by 10 bases, with 7 bases of the junction left unmatched. CDR3 DNA sequence: TGTGCCATCAGTGGAATAGCGGGTGACGAGCAGTTCTTC. Residues: CAISGIAGDEQFF.

The V gene is TRBV5-1, the J gene TRBJ2-5, with TRBD2 as a possible D gene (6 bases). The V and J ends lost 4 bases and 5 bases respectively, with 15 bases between them. The germline CDR1 and CDR2 sequences are SGHRS and YFSETQ. The CDR3 consists of 14 residues. CDR3 bases: TGCGCCAGCAGCCTAGGAGGGCCAGGGGAGACCCAGTACTTC. It translates to CASSLGGPGETQYF.

This chain uses TRBV4-2 with TRBJ2-7; no clear D. CDR3 length equals 16 residues. Germline CDR1 and CDR2: LGHNA and YNFKEQ. Trimming took off 1 base at V and 4 bases at J, with 17 bases between the two ends. Written as DNA, the CDR3 is TGTGCCAGCAGCCAAGGCCCCATGGTCGCCGGGTACGAGCAGTACTTC. This sequence encodes CASSQGPMVAGYEQYF.

The chain carries TRBV5-1 and TRBJ2-5, with D perhaps TRBD2 (5 bases). The V gene's germline CDR1 is SGHRS and CDR2 YFSETQ. The CDR3 totals 14 residues. Trimming took off 5 bases at V and 4 bases at J, with 15 bases between the two ends. The CDR3 here is CASSVGENLETQYF. In DNA form, the CDR3 reads TGCGCCAGCAGTGTTGGGGAGAACCTAGAGACCCAGTACTTC.

This chain joins TRBV7-2 and TRBJ2-1; D is possibly TRBD2 (6 bases). Looked up from germline, CDR1 is SGHTA and CDR2 is FQGNSA. CDR3 length equals 16 residues. Trimming pared 1 base from V and 6 bases from J, leaving 16 bases between. For the CDR3, the DNA is TGTGCCAGCAGCTTAGGGGGACTCTTGTCCGGCAATGAGCAGTTCTTC. It encodes CASSLGGLLSGNEQFF.

The chain couples TRBV5-1 to TRBJ2-1, with 7 bases that match TRBD1. This CDR3 has 14 residues. With 4 bases clipped from V and 3 bases from J, the junction kept 4 bases outside the gene matches. In germline, CDR1 is SGHRS, CDR2 YFSETQ. Here the CDR3 DNA reads TGCGCCAGCAGCGCAGGGGGATTCTACAATGAGCAGTTCTTC. Translating it yields CASSAGGFYNEQFF.

The rearrangement links TRBV25-1 to TRBJ1-3; no firm D call. V was trimmed by 9 bases and J by 3 bases, leaving 15 bases between them. CDR3 size: 14 residues. CDR1 MGHDK and CDR2 SYGVNS come from the germline V gene. The CDR3 coding sequence is TGTGCCAGGATAGATAGTAGAGTTGGAAACACCATATATTTT. This codes for CARIDSRVGNTIYF.